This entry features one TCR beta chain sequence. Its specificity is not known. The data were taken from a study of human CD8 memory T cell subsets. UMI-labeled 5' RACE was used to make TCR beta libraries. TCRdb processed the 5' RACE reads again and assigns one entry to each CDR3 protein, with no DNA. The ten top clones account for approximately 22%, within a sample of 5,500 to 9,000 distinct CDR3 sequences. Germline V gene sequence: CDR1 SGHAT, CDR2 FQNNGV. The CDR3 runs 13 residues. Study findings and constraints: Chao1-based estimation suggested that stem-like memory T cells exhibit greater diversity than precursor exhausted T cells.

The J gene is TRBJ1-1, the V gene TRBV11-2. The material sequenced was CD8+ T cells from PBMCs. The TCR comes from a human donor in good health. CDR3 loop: CASSLGGPTEAFF.